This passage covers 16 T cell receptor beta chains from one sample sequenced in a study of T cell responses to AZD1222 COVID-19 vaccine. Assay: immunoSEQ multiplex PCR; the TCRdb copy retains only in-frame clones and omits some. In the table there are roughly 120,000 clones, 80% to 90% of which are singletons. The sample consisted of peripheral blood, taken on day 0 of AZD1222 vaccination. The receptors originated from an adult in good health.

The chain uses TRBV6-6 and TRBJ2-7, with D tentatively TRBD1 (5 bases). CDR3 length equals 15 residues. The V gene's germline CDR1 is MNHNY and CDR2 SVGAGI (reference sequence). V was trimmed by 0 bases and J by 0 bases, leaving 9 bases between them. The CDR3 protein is CASSYSDKSSYEQYF. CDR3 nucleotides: TGTGCCAGCAGTTACTCGGACAAGAGCTCCTACGAGCAGTACTTC.

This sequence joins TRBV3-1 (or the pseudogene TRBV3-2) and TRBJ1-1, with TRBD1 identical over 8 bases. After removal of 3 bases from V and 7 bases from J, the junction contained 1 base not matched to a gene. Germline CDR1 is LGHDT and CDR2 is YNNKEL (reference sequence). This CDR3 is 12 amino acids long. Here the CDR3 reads CASSHGQGEAFF. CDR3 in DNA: TGTGCCAGCAGCCATGGACAGGGTGAAGCTTTCTTT.

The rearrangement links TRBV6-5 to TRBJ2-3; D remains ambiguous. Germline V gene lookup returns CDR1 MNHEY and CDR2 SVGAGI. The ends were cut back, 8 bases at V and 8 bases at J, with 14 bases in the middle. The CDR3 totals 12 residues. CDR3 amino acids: CASSDPVSTQYF. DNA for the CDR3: TGTGCCAGCTCCGACCCCGTCTCTACGCAGTATTTT.

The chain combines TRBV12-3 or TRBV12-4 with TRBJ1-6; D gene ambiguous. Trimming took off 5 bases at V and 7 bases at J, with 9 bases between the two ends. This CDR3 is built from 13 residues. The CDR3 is CASSLDYNSPLHF. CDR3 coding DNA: TGTGCCAGCAGTCTCGACTACAATTCACCCCTCCACTTT.

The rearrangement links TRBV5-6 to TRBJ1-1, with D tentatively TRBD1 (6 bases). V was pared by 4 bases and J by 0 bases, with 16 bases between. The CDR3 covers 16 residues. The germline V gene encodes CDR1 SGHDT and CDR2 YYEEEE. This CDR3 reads CASSPLGGPMNTEAFF. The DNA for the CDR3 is TGTGCCAGCAGCCCCCTTGGGGGGCCCATGAACACTGAAGCTTTCTTT.

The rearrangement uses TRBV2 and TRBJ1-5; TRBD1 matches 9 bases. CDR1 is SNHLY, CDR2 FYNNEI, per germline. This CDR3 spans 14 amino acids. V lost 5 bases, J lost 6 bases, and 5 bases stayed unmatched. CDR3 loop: CASSRTGEGQPQHF. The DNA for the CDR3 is TGTGCCAGCAGTAGGACAGGGGAAGGTCAGCCCCAGCATTTT.

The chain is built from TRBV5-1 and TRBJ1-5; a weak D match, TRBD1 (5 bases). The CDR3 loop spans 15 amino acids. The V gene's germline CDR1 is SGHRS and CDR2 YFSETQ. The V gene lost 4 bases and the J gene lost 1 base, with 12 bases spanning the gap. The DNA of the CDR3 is TGCGCCAGCAGCCAGCAGGGCTGGAGCAATCAGCCCCAGCATTTT. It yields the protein CASSQQGWSNQPQHF.

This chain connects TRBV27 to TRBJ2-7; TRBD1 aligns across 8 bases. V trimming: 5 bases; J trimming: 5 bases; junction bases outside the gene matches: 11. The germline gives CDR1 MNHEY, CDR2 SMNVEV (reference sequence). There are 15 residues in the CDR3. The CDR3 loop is CASSKTGAVPNEQYF. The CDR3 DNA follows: TGTGCCAGCAGTAAGACAGGGGCCGTGCCCAACGAGCAGTACTTC.

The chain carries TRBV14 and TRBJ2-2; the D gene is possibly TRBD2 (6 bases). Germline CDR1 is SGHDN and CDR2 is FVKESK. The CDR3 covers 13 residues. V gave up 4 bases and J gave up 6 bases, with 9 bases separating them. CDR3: CASSRLASGELFF. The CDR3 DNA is TGTGCCAGCAGCCGCCTAGCGTCCGGGGAGCTGTTTTTT.

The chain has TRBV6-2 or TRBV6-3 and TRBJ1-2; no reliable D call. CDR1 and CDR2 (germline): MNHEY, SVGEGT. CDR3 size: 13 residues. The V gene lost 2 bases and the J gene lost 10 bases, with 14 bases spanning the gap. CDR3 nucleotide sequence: TGTGCCAGCAGTTACCAAGGCGCCAGAGCCTACACCTTC. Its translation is CASSYQGARAYTF.

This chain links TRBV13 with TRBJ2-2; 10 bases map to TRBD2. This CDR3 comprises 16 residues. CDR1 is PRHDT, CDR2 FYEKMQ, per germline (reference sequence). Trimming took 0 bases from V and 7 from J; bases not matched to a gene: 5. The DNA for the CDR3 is TGTGCCAGCAGCTTAGGACTAGCGGGATCAGGCGGGGAGCTGTTTTTT. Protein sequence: CASSLGLAGSGGELFF.

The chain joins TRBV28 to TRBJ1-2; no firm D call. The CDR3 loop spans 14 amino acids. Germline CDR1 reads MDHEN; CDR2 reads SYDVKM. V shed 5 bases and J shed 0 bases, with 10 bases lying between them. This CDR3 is CASSPQISNYGYTF. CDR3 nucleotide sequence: TGTGCCAGCAGTCCCCAGATCTCTAACTATGGCTACACCTTC.

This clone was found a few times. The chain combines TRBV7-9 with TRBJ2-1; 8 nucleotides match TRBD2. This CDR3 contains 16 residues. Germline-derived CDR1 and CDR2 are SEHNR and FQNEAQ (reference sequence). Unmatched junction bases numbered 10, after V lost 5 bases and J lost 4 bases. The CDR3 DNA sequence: TGTGCCAGCAGCCTCCGGGCGGGAGGCCTTTACAATGAGCAGTTCTTC. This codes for CASSLRAGGLYNEQFF. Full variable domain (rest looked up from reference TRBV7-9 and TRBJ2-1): DTGVSQNPRHKITKRGQNVTFRCDPISEHNRLYWYRQTLGQGPEFLTYFQNEAQLEKSRLLSDRFSAERPKGSFSTLEIQRTEQGDSAMYLCASSLRAGGLYNEQFFGPGTRLTVL.

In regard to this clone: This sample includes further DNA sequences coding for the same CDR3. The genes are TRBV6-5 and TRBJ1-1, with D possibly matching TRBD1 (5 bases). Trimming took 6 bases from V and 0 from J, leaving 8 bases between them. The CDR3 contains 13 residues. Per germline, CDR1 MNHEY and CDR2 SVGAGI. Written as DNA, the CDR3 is TGTGCCAGCAGCCGGGGGTTGAACACTGAAGCTTTCTTT. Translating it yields CASSRGLNTEAFF.

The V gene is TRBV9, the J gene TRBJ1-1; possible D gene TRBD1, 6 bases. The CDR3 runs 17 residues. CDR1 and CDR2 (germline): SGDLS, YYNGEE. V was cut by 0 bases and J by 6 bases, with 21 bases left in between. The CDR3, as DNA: TGTGCCAGCAGCGTAGCCCCCGCGGGGCGGGGGACACCTGAAGCTTTCTTT. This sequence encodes CASSVAPAGRGTPEAFF.

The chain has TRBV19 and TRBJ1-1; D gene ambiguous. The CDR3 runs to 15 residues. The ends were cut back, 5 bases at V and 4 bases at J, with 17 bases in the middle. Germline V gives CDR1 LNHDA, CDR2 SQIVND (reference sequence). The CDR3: CASSDSPDDGTEAFF. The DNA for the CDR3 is TGTGCCAGTAGTGACTCCCCGGACGACGGCACTGAAGCTTTCTTT.